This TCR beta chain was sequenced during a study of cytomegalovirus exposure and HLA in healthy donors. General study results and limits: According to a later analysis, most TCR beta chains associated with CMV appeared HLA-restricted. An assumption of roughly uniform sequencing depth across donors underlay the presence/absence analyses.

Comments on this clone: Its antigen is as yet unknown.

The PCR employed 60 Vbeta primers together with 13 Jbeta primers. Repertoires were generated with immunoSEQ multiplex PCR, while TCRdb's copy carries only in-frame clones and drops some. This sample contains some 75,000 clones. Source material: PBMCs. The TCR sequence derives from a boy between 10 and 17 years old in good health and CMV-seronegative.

The CDR3 bases are TGCGCCAGCAGCCACGCGGGACAGGGGATGAATGAAAAACTGTTTTTT. Protein: CASSHAGQGMNEKLFF. The genes are TRBV4-3 and TRBJ1-4, with TRBD1 identical over 10 bases. Germline values: CDR1 LGHNA, CDR2 YSLEER. The CDR3 is 16 amino acids. V lost 3 bases and J lost 5; bases outside the gene matches: 6.